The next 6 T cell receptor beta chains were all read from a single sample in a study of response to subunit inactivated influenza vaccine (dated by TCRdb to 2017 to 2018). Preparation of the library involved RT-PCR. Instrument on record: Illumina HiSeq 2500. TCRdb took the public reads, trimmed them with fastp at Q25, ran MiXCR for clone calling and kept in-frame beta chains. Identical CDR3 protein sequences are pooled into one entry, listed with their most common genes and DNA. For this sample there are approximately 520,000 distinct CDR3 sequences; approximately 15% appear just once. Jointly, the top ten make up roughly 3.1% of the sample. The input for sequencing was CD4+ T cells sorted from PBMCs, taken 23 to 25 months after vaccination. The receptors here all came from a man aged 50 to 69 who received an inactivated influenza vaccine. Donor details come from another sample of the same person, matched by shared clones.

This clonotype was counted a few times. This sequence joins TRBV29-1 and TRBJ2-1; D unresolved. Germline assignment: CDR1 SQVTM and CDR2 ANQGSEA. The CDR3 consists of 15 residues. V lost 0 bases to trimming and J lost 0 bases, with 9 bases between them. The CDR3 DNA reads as TGCAGCGTTGAAGAGAGGTCCCGCTCCTACAATGAGCAGTTCTTC. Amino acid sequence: CSVEERSRSYNEQFF.

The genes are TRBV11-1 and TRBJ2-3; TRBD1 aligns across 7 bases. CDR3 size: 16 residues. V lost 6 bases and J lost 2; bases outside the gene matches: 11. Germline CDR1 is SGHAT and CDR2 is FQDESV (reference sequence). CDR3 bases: TGTGCCAGCAGGCACAGGGACAGCCCCCACACAGATACGCAGTATTTT. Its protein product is CASRHRDSPHTDTQYF.

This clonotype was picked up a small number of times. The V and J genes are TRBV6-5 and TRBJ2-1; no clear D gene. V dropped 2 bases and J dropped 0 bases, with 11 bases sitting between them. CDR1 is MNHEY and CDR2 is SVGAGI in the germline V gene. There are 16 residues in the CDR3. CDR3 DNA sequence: TGTGCCAGCAGTTACAGCTGGGATGCCTCCTACAATGAGCAGTTCTTC. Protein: CASSYSWDASYNEQFF.

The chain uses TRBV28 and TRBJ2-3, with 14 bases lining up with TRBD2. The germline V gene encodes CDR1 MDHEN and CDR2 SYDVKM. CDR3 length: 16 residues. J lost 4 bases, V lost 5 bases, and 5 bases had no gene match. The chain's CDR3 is CASSRLAGGRADTQYF. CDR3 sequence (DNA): TGTGCCAGCAGTAGACTAGCGGGGGGGCGCGCAGATACGCAGTATTTT.

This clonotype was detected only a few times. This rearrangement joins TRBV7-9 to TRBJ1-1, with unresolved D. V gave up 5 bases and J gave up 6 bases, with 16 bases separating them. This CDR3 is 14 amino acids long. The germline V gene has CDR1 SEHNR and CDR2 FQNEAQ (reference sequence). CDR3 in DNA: TGTGCCAGCAGCCTAACCGCGGACGGAGCTGAAGCTTTCTTT. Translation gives CASSLTADGAEAFF.

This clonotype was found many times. CDR3 loop: CASTPGQGYSGELFF. Here the CDR3 DNA reads TGTGCCAGCACTCCGGGACAGGGTTATTCTGGGGAGCTGTTTTTT. The J gene is TRBJ2-2, the V gene TRBV12-3 or TRBV12-4; 9 nucleotides align to TRBD1. The length of the CDR3 is 15 residues. V shed 7 bases and J 8 bases; nucleotides not matched to a gene: 11.